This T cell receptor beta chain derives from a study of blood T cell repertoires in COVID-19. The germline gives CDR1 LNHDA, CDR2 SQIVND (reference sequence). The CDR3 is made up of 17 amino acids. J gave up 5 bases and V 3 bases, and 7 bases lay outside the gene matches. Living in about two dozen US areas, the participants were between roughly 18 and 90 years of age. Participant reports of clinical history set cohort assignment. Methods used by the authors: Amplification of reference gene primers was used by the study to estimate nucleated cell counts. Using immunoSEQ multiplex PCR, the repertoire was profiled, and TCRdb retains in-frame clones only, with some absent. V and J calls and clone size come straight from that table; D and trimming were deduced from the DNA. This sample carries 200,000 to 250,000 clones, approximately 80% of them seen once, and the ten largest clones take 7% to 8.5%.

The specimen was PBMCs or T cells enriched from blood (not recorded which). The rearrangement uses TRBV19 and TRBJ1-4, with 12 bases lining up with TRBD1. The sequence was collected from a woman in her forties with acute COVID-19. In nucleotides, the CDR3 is TGTGCCAGTAGTATGGGACAGGGGGCTGACGGGAATGAAAAACTGTTTTTT. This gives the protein CASSMGQGADGNEKLFF.